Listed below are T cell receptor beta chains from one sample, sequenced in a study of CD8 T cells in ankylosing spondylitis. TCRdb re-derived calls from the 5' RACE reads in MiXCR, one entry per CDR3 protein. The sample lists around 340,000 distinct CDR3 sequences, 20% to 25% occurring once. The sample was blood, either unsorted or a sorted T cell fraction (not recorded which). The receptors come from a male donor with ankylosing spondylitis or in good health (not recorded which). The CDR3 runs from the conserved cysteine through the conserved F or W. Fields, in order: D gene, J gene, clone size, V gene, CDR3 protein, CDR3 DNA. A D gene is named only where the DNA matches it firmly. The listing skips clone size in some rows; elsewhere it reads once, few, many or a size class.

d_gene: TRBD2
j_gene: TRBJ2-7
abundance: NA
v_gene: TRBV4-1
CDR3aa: CASSQILAGDYEQYF
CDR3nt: TGCGCCAGCAGCCAAATACTAGCGGGGGACTACGAGCAGTACTTC

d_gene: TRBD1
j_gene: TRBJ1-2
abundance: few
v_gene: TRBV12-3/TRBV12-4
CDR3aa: CASRRTGEAGYTF
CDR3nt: TGTGCCAGCAGGCGGACAGGGGAAGCGGGCTACACCTTC

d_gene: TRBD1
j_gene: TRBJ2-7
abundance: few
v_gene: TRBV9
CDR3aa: CASSPWDRDGSEQYF
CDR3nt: TGTGCCAGCAGCCCCTGGGACAGGGACGGTTCCGAGCAGTACTTC

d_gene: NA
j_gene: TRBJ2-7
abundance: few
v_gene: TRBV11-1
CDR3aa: CASSLEVGSDEQYF
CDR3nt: TGTGCCAGCAGCTTAGAGGTAGGGTCCGACGAGCAGTACTTC

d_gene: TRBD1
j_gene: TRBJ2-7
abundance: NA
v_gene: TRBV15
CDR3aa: CATSRHSGQGSYEQYF
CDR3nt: TGTGCCACCAGCAGACACTCGGGACAGGGATCCTACGAGCAGTACTTC

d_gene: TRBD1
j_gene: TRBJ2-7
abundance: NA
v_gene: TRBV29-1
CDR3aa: CSVELQGDEQYF
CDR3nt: TGCAGCGTTGAATTGCAGGGGGACGAGCAGTACTTC

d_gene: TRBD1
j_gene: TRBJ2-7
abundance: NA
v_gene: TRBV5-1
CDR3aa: CASSLVGQGGSYEQYF
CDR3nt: TGCGCCAGCAGCTTGGTGGGACAGGGAGGCTCCTACGAGCAGTACTTC

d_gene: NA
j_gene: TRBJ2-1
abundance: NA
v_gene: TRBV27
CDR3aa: CASLGLSNEQFF
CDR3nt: TGTGCCAGCCTGGGACTCAGCAATGAGCAGTTCTTC

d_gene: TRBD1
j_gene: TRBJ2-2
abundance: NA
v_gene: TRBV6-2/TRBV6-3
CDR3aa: CASRKGTGNTGELFF
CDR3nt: TGTGCCAGCAGAAAAGGGACAGGGAACACCGGGGAGCTGTTTTTT

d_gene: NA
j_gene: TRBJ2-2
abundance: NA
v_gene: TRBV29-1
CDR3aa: CSVEMAYTGELFF
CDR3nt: TGCAGCGTTGAAATGGCTTACACCGGGGAGCTGTTTTTT

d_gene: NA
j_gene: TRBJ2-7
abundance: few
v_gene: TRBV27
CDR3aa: CASSLSMGRGFYEQYF
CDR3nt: TGTGCCAGCAGTTTATCGATGGGGCGAGGCTTCTACGAGCAGTACTTC

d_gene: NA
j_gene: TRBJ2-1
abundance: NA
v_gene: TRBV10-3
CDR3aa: CAISETLGQVNNEQFF
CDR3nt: TGTGCCATCAGTGAGACCTTGGGGCAAGTGAACAATGAGCAGTTCTTC

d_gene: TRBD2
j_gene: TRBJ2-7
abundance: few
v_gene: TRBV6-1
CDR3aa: CASSEREGSSYEQYF
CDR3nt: TGTGCCAGCAGTGAACGGGAGGGGTCATCCTACGAGCAGTACTTC

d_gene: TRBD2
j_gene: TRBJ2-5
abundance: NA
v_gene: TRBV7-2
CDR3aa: CASSSSGLQETQYF
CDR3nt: TGTGCCAGCAGCTCTAGCGGATTACAAGAGACCCAGTACTTC

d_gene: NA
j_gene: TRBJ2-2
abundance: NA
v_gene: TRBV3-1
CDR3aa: CASSLGPVRRAGELFF
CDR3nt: TGTGCCAGCAGCTTAGGACCCGTCAGGAGGGCCGGGGAGCTGTTTTTT

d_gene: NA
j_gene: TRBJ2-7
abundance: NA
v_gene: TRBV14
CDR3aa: CASSQVVYEQYF
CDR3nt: TGTGCCAGCAGCCAGGTTGTTTACGAGCAGTACTTC

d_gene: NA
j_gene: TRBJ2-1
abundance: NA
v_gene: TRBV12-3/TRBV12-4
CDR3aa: CASSHRGAGNSYNEQFF
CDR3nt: TGTGCCAGCAGTCACCGCGGAGCAGGAAACTCCTACAATGAGCAGTTCTTC

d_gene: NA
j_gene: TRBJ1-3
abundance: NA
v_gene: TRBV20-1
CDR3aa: CSARGRYSGNTIYF
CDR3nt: TGCAGTGCTAGAGGACGGTACTCTGGAAACACCATATATTTT

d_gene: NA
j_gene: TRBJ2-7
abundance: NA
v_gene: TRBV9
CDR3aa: CASSGTSIPAEQYF
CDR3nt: TGTGCCAGCAGCGGCACTTCGATCCCCGCGGAGCAGTACTTC

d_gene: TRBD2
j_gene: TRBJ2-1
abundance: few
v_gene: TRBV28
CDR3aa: CASSSDAPAGGENNEQFF
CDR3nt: TGTGCCAGCAGTTCCGACGCTCCAGCGGGGGGGGAGAACAATGAGCAGTTCTTC

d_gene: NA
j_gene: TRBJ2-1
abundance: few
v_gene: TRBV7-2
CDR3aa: CASSSRRGGHLYNEQFF
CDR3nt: TGTGCCAGCAGCTCCCGAAGGGGGGGGCACCTTTACAATGAGCAGTTCTTC

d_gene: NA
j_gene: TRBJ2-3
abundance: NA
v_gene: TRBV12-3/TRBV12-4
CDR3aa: CASSWLVPGQQSDTQYF
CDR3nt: TGTGCCAGCAGTTGGTTGGTCCCGGGACAACAAAGCGATACGCAGTATTTT

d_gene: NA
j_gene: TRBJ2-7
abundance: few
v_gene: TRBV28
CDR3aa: CASSPLGTRANEQYF
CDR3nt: TGTGCCAGCAGCCCTTTAGGGACTCGGGCCAACGAGCAGTACTTC

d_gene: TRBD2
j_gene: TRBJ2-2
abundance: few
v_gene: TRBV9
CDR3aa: CASSVWMTSGRNGELFF
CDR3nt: TGTGCCAGCAGCGTATGGATGACTAGCGGGCGGAACGGGGAGCTGTTTTTT

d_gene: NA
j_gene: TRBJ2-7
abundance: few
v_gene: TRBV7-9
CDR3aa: CASSSTSLSYEQYF
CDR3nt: TGTGCCAGCAGCTCCACCTCTTTGAGCTACGAGCAGTACTTC